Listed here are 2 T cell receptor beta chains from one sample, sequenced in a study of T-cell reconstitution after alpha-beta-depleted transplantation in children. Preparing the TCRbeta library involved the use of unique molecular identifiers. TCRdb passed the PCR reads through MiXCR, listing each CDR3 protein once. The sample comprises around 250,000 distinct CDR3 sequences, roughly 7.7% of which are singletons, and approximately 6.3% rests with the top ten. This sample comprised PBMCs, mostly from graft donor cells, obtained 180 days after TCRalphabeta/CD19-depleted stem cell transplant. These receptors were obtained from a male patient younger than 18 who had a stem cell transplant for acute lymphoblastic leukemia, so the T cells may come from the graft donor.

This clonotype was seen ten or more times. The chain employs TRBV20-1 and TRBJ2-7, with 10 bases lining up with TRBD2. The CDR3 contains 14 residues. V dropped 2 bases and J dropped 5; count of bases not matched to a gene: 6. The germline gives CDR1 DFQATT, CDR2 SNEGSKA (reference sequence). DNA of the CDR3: TGCAGTGCTAGACTAGCGGGAGTCGTTCACGAGCAGTACTTC. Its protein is CSARLAGVVHEQYF.

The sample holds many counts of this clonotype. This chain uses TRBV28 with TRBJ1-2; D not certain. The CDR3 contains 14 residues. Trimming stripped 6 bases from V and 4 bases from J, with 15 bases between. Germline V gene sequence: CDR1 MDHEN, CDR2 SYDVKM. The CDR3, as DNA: TGTGCCAGCAGGTTCGAGGCCCGGGGCTATGGCTACACCTTC. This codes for CASRFEARGYGYTF.